Shown below are 14 T cell receptor beta chains from a single sample sequenced in a study of regulatory T cells. Primers: 52 TRBV forward and 13 TRBJ reverse. Sequenced by immunoSEQ multiplex PCR; TCRdb stores in-frame clones only, minus some. The repertoire consists of over 5,500 clones, with approximately 84% occurring once and the leading ten covering around 29%. Sample: CD8+ T cells sorted from blood. Receptors were obtained from a child between 5 and 17 years old with CD3G deficiency.

The chain recombines TRBV28 with TRBJ1-1, with D tentatively TRBD1 (5 bases). Trimming shortened V by 2 bases and J by 0 bases, and 13 bases separated the two germline ends. The CDR3 contains 16 residues. Germline-derived CDR1 and CDR2 are MDHEN and SYDVKM. As DNA, the CDR3 is TGTGCCAGCAGTTTACCAGGGCGGCCGTTGAACACTGAAGCTTTCTTT. Translated, it gives CASSLPGRPLNTEAFF.

V usage is TRBV28 and J usage is TRBJ2-7; possibly TRBD2 for D (5 bases). V shed 5 bases and J shed 6 bases, with 20 bases lying between them. This CDR3 is built from 15 residues. CDR1 is MDHEN, CDR2 SYDVKM, per germline. CDR3 DNA sequence: TGTGCCAGCAGTCCTCGGGGTACTCTAATGGGCGAGCAGTACTTC. Amino acids: CASSPRGTLMGEQYF. Using reference TRBV28 and TRBJ2-7 for the parts outside the CDR3, the full variable domain is DVKVTQSSRYLVKRTGEKVFLECVQDMDHENMFWYRQDPGLGLRLIYFSYDVKMKEKGDIPEGYSVSREKKERFSLILESASTNQTSMYLCASSPRGTLMGEQYFGPGTRLTVT.

This chain links TRBV19 with TRBJ1-1; TRBD1 matches 9 bases. The CDR3 length is 16 residues. After removal of 4 bases from V and 7 bases from J, the junction contained 13 bases not matched to a gene. Germline V CDR1 and CDR2: LNHDA, SQIVND (reference sequence). The CDR3 DNA sequence: TGTGCCAGTAGTACCATAAGACAGGGGGAACAAAATGAAGCTTTCTTT. Protein: CASSTIRQGEQNEAFF. The variable domain in full, with the rest retrieved from reference TRBV19 and TRBJ1-1, is DGGITQSPKYLFRKEGQNVTLSCEQNLNHDAMYWYRQDPGQGLRLIYYSQIVNDFQKGDIAEGYSVSREKKESFPLTVTSAQKNPTAFYLCASSTIRQGEQNEAFFGQGTRLTVV.

The chain has TRBV6-1 and TRBJ2-7; 10 nucleotides align to TRBD2. The V and J ends lost 4 bases and 0 bases, in that order; junction bases with no gene match: 3. Germline CDR1 reads MNHNS; CDR2 reads SASEGT. This CDR3 is 15 amino acids long. The CDR3 region has the DNA TGTGCCAGCAGTGGACTAGCGGGTCCCTCCTACGAGCAGTACTTC. It translates to CASSGLAGPSYEQYF.

The V and J genes are TRBV19 and TRBJ2-1; TRBD2 is a possible D gene (6 bases). Trimming removed 5 bases at V and 5 bases at J, with 13 bases between. Germline CDR1 is LNHDA and CDR2 is SQIVND (reference sequence). This CDR3 contains 14 residues. The CDR3 nucleotides are TGTGCCAGTAGTTTTATAGCGGAAAACAATGAGCAGTTCTTC. Translated, it gives CASSFIAENNEQFF.

V is TRBV7-8 and J is TRBJ2-7, with TRBD2 matching over 8 bases. V was pared by 0 bases and J by 5 bases, with 3 bases of the junction left unmatched. Germline-derived CDR1 and CDR2 are SGHVS and FQNEAQ. The CDR3 extends over 14 amino acids. The CDR3 coding sequence is TGTGCCAGCAGCTTAGCCCATAGCGGGAACGAGCAGTACTTC. The encoded protein is CASSLAHSGNEQYF.

This clone was seen a single time. This rearrangement joins TRBV19 to TRBJ1-5; TRBD1 agrees at 7 bases. Looked up from germline, CDR1 is LNHDA and CDR2 is SQIVND (reference sequence). V was clipped by 5 bases and J by 0 bases; unmatched bases: 4. The CDR3 runs 15 residues. The CDR3 is CASSSGQYSNQPQHF. The CDR3, as DNA: TGTGCCAGTAGTTCGGGACAGTATAGCAATCAGCCCCAGCATTTT.

The CDR3 sequence is CASSLDIPAYNEQFF. CDR3 sequence (DNA): TGTGCCAGCAGCTTAGATATACCGGCCTACAATGAGCAGTTCTTC. The genes are TRBV11-2 and TRBJ2-1; no firm D call. This CDR3 has 15 residues. V dropped 0 bases and J dropped 2 bases, with 8 bases sitting between them. The germline gives CDR1 SGHAT, CDR2 FQNNGV.

The chain is built from TRBV19 and TRBJ1-1; D gene ambiguous. Trimming removed 3 bases from V and 2 bases from J, with 4 bases in between. The CDR3 is 12 amino acids. CDR1 and CDR2 from the germline V gene are LNHDA and SQIVND (reference sequence). The CDR3 region has the DNA TGTGCCAGTAGTATTGGAAACACTGAAGCTTTCTTT. Protein sequence: CASSIGNTEAFF.

The chain recombines TRBV23-1 with TRBJ2-2; no clear D gene. TRBV23-1 belongs to the ORF category, with a function that is uncertain. This CDR3 has 15 amino acids. V lost 0 bases and J 4 bases, leaving 9 bases between the germline ends. CDR3 residues: CASSQSFGVTGELFF. The CDR3 DNA reads TGCGCCAGCAGTCAATCTTTTGGGGTCACCGGGGAGCTGTTTTTT.

The genes are TRBV6-1 and TRBJ2-7, with 10 bases lining up with TRBD2. The CDR3 runs 15 residues. The germline V gene has CDR1 MNHNS and CDR2 SASEGT. Trimming removed 3 bases from V and 3 bases from J; junction bases left unmatched: 5. This CDR3 reads CASSEWTSGFYEQYF. The CDR3 DNA reads as TGTGCCAGCAGTGAGTGGACTAGCGGATTCTACGAGCAGTACTTC.

The V and J genes are TRBV7-8 and TRBJ2-5; D might be TRBD2 (6 bases). The CDR3 extends over 16 amino acids. Germline V lookup: CDR1 SGHVS, CDR2 FQNEAQ. Trimming pared 3 bases from V and 2 bases from J, leaving 16 bases between. Written as DNA, the CDR3 is TGTGCCAGCAGCTTGGAACCGGGACTTTTACAAGAGACCCAGTACTTC. Translated: CASSLEPGLLQETQYF.

The V and J genes are TRBV6-1 and TRBJ2-5, with 7 bases matching TRBD1. The J call could be wrong; TRBJ2-7 is a better fit for the DNA end. The CDR3 contains 14 residues. CDR1 is MNHNS, CDR2 SASEGT, per germline. The CDR3 region has the DNA TGTGCCAGCAGTGAAGCGACAGGGCCCTACGAGCAGTACTTC. As protein: CASSEATGPYEQYF.

This chain links TRBV28 with TRBJ2-4; 13 bases line up with TRBD2. This CDR3 region has 21 residues. With 5 bases clipped from V and 0 bases from J, the junction kept 16 bases outside the gene matches. Germline V CDR1 and CDR2: MDHEN, SYDVKM. CDR3: CASSQQYLGTSGKLAKNIQYF. CDR3 nucleotide sequence: TGTGCCAGCAGTCAACAGTACCTAGGGACTAGCGGGAAACTAGCCAAAAACATTCAGTACTTC.